This T cell receptor beta chain was recorded in a study of blood T cell repertoires in COVID-19. As for the study in general: Some COVID-19 samples were acute and others convalescent; all came from the United States, Italy and Spain. In each case, the material was cDNA or gDNA derived from T cells, B-cell-depleted T cells, or PBMCs.

CDR1 and CDR2 from the germline V gene are SGDLS and YYNGEE. This CDR3 spans 15 amino acids. V shed 0 bases and J 6 bases; nucleotides not matched to a gene: 7. Original handling: Counts of nucleated cells, estimated from reference gene primer amplification, were obtained. The table came from immunoSEQ multiplex PCR; TCRdb's copy has only in-frame clones and leaves some out. That table is the source of V, J and clone size, and D and trimming were worked out from the DNA. The sample consists of some 400,000 clones, 90% of them appearing once. The clonotype originates from a man aged 18 to 29 with active or convalescent COVID-19. The sample taken for sequencing was peripheral blood. The genes are TRBV9 and TRBJ1-1; 8 positions agree with TRBD1. The CDR3 bases are TGTGCCAGCAGCGTAGGGAGACAGGGGTTACCTGAAGCTTTCTTT. It encodes CASSVGRQGLPEAFF.